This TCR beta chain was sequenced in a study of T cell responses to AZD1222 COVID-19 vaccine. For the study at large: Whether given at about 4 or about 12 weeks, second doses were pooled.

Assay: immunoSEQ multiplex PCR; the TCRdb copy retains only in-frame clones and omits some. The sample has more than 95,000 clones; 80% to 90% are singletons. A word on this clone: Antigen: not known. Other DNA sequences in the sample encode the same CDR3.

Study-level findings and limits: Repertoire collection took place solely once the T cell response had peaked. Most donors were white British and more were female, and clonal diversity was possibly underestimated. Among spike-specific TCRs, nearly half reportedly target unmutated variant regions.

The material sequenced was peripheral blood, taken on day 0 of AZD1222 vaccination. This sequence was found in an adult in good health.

The DNA for the CDR3 is TGTGCCAGCAGCTTAGCTCCCGGGATGAACACTGAAGCTTTCTTT. Its translation: CASSLAPGMNTEAFF. This chain joins TRBV7-2 and TRBJ1-1; D gene ambiguous. Trimming shortened V by 0 bases and J by 0 bases, and 8 bases separated the two germline ends. The CDR3 spans 15 residues. Germline CDR1 and CDR2: SGHTA and FQGNSA.